The 30 T cell receptor beta chains below all came from one sample that was sequenced in a study of identical twins. TCRdb passed the 5' RACE reads through MiXCR, listing each CDR3 protein once. The table lists about 250,000 distinct CDR3 sequences, approximately 8.3% of them singletons. The sample also formed part of further work on yellow fever vaccine responses in identical twins.

Sequencing input: CD8+ T cells sorted from blood. These receptors were obtained from a woman younger than 35 in good health.

The chain couples TRBV20-1 to TRBJ2-5, with 8 bases matching TRBD1. The CDR3 has 16 amino acids. CDR1 DFQATT and CDR2 SNEGSKA come from the germline V gene (reference sequence). The trim removed 0 bases at V and 4 bases at J, leaving 10 bases unmatched. The CDR3 nucleotides read TGCAGTGCTAGAGAAACGGACAGGGTATTGGTAGAGACCCAGTACTTC. This sequence encodes CSARETDRVLVETQYF.

The rearrangement links TRBV11-2 to TRBJ2-2; 8 bases are shared with TRBD1. Per the germline V gene, CDR1 is SGHAT and CDR2 is FQNNGV. J was trimmed by 5 bases and V by 5 bases; bases with no gene match: 4. CDR3 length: 14 residues. CDR3 protein: CASSIRQGTGELFF. The CDR3 DNA is TGTGCCAGCAGCATCCGACAGGGGACCGGGGAGCTGTTTTTT.

The chain uses TRBV6-1 and TRBJ2-1, with 7 bases fitting TRBD2. This CDR3 is built from 16 residues. J gave up 5 bases and V 5 bases, and 12 bases lay outside the gene matches. Germline V lookup: CDR1 MNHNS, CDR2 SASEGT. This CDR3 is CASSQRLAPAHNEQFF. CDR3 in DNA: TGTGCCAGCAGTCAAAGACTAGCACCGGCCCACAATGAGCAGTTCTTC.

This clonotype has only a few counts. V usage is TRBV27 and J usage is TRBJ2-7, with 10 positions matching TRBD2. Germline V gene data show CDR1 as MNHEY and CDR2 as SMNVEV (reference sequence). Trimming removed 4 bases from V and 4 bases from J; junction bases left unmatched: 7. There are 15 residues in the CDR3. The CDR3 loop reads CASSSSGGASYEQYF. The DNA of the CDR3 is TGTGCCAGCAGTTCCAGCGGGGGGGCGTCATACGAGCAGTACTTC.

Many counts were recorded for this clonotype. V usage is TRBV15 and J usage is TRBJ2-5; D not resolved. This CDR3 is built from 13 residues. V was pared by 1 base and J by 4 bases, with 7 bases between. CDR1 LNHNV and CDR2 YYDKDF come from the germline V gene (reference sequence). CDR3 amino acids: CATSRGLGETQYF. CDR3 sequence (DNA): TGTGCCACCAGCAGAGGTCTGGGAGAGACCCAGTACTTC.

The chain is built from TRBV7-9 and TRBJ2-7; no clear D gene. Germline V CDR1 and CDR2: SEHNR, FQNEAQ (reference sequence). V dropped 4 bases and J dropped 3 bases, with 22 bases sitting between them. CDR3 length: 17 amino acids. This CDR3 is CASSWPVKELPDYEQYF. CDR3 in DNA: TGTGCCAGCAGCTGGCCCGTGAAGGAACTACCAGACTACGAGCAGTACTTC.

This clonotype was seen at least ten times. The genes are TRBV3-1 and TRBJ1-4; weak D call: TRBD1 (5 bases). Trimming cost V 0 bases and J 0 bases, with 17 bases left between them. The CDR3 extends over 19 amino acids. Germline loops: CDR1 LGHDT, CDR2 YNNKEL (reference sequence). CDR3: CASSQDRTRGAATNEKLFF. The CDR3 coding sequence is TGTGCCAGCAGCCAAGATCGTACGAGGGGCGCAGCAACTAATGAAAAACTGTTTTTT. The whole variable domain, remainder taken from reference TRBV3-1 and TRBJ1-4, is DTAVSQTPKYLVTQMGNDKSIKCEQNLGHDTMYWYKQDSKKFLKIMFSYNNKELIINETVPNRFSPKSPDKAHLNLHINSLELGDSAVYFCASSQDRTRGAATNEKLFFGSGTQLSVL.

This clonotype was detected a few times. V gene TRBV4-1 combines with J gene TRBJ2-3; TRBD2 matches 7 bases. Unmatched junction bases numbered 3, after V lost 3 bases and J lost 0 bases. The CDR3 extends over 15 amino acids. Germline V CDR1 and CDR2: MGHRA, YSYEKL. Here the CDR3 DNA reads TGCGCCAGCAGCCAGGGAGGGGCTAGCACAGATACGCAGTATTTT. Translated, it gives CASSQGGASTDTQYF.

This chain connects TRBV10-3 to TRBJ2-2; 8 bases map to TRBD1. Germline CDR1 is ENHRY and CDR2 is SYGVKD. The CDR3 covers 14 residues. With 10 bases clipped from V and 3 bases from J, the junction kept 7 bases outside the gene matches. In DNA form, the CDR3 reads TGTGCCAGCGCCGGGACAGGAGACACCGGGGAGCTGTTTTTT. Translating it yields CASAGTGDTGELFF.

This clonotype was seen ten or more times. The rearrangement joins TRBV27 to TRBJ2-2; tentative D call: TRBD2 (6 bases). The germline V gene encodes CDR1 MNHEY and CDR2 SMNVEV (reference sequence). Trimming took 4 bases from V and 4 from J, leaving 16 bases between them. The CDR3 has 16 residues. The CDR3 loop is CASSSLRAGGTGELFF. DNA for the CDR3: TGTGCCAGCAGTTCCCTGCGGGCCGGGGGCACCGGGGAGCTGTTTTTT.

This clonotype was detected many times. The V and J genes are TRBV20-1 and TRBJ2-7; TRBD2 is a possible D gene (5 bases). The germline V and J ends were trimmed by 2 bases and 5 bases, with 10 bases remaining between them. In germline, CDR1 is DFQATT, CDR2 SNEGSKA (reference sequence). The CDR3 has 12 amino acids. CDR3 residues: CSARPLGDEQYF. The CDR3 DNA reads TGCAGTGCTAGACCCCTCGGGGACGAGCAGTACTTC.

This clonotype was recorded at least ten times. The V gene is TRBV12-3 or TRBV12-4, the J gene TRBJ2-5; TRBD1 matches 7 bases. J was trimmed by 3 bases and V by 1 base; bases with no gene match: 8. CDR3 length: 16 residues. The CDR3 region is CASSLVSWGQKETQYF. The DNA of the CDR3 is TGTGCCAGCAGTTTAGTGTCTTGGGGACAGAAAGAGACCCAGTACTTC.

This clonotype occurred many times. The CDR3 here is CASSQDNEGPYNEQFF. The CDR3 DNA is TGTGCCAGCAGCCAAGACAATGAGGGACCGTACAATGAGCAGTTCTTC. The chain links TRBV4-2 to TRBJ2-1; tentatively, D is TRBD1 or TRBD2 (5 bases each). CDR1 is LGHNA, CDR2 YNFKEQ, per germline. V dropped 0 bases and J dropped 4 bases, with 13 bases sitting between them. The CDR3 loop spans 16 amino acids.

This sequence joins TRBV7-9 and TRBJ1-2; D is perhaps TRBD1 (5 bases). CDR3 length: 15 amino acids. The germline CDR1 and CDR2 sequences are SEHNR and FQNEAQ (reference sequence). V was shortened by 5 bases and J by 8 bases, with 21 bases between the two germline ends. The CDR3 sequence is CASSLLGGSLEGYTF. The CDR3 DNA reads as TGTGCCAGCAGCCTCCTGGGGGGTTCCCTTGAGGGCTACACCTTC.

This clonotype was observed many times. This chain joins TRBV5-1 and TRBJ2-7; D tentatively fits TRBD1 or TRBD2 (5 bases each). The CDR3 is made up of 14 amino acids. Germline V gene lookup returns CDR1 SGHRS and CDR2 YFSETQ. The germline V and J ends were trimmed by 2 bases and 4 bases, with 13 bases remaining between them. The CDR3 loop reads CASSFQGEGYEQYF. CDR3 nucleotides: TGCGCCAGCAGCTTTCAGGGCGAGGGATACGAGCAGTACTTC.

This clonotype occurred many times. The gene calls are TRBV7-8 and TRBJ2-3; TRBD2 agrees at 8 bases. Trimming took 2 bases from V and 4 from J; bases not matched to a gene: 11. The CDR3 covers 17 residues. From germline, CDR1 is SGHVS and CDR2 FQNEAQ. The CDR3 protein is CASSLMVVGGAADTQYF. In DNA, the CDR3 is TGTGCCAGCAGCTTAATGGTCGTCGGGGGGGCGGCAGATACGCAGTATTTT.

This clonotype was recorded many times. The chain is built from TRBV6-2 or TRBV6-3 and TRBJ2-1, with a weak D call TRBD2 (6 bases). Germline CDR1 reads MNHEY; CDR2 reads SVGEGT. The CDR3 sequence is 14 residues long. Trimming cost V 6 bases and J 3 bases, with 12 bases left between them. CDR3 residues: CASSGSGDYNEQFF. The CDR3 DNA follows: TGTGCCAGCAGCGGTAGCGGAGACTACAATGAGCAGTTCTTC.

The chain links TRBV28 to TRBJ2-7; D is tentatively TRBD1 or TRBD2 (5 bases each). CDR3 length: 18 residues. With 3 bases removed from V and 7 bases from J, the gap between germline ends came to 28 bases. Germline V gene sequence: CDR1 MDHEN, CDR2 SYDVKM. CDR3 nucleotide sequence: TGTGCCAGCAGTTTGTTAAACCGGGGCCAGCGAGTAGGCTCTGAGCAGTACTTC. It specifies CASSLLNRGQRVGSEQYF.

Many counts were recorded for this clonotype. The V gene is TRBV12-3 or TRBV12-4, the J gene TRBJ2-7; 8 positions agree with TRBD1. This CDR3 is built from 13 residues. V was pared by 9 bases and J by 2 bases, with 6 bases of the junction left unmatched. This chain's CDR3 is CASGTGLTYEQYF. The CDR3 coding sequence is TGTGCCAGTGGGACAGGTCTAACCTACGAGCAGTACTTC.

This clonotype appeared a few times. V gene TRBV7-9 combines with J gene TRBJ1-1, with TRBD1 matching 9 bases. V lost 5 bases and J lost 4; bases outside the gene matches: 5. The CDR3 has 14 residues. CDR1 SEHNR and CDR2 FQNEAQ come from the germline V gene (reference sequence). This chain's CDR3 is CASSARDRATEAFF. The CDR3 nucleotides read TGTGCCAGCAGCGCGAGGGACAGGGCCACTGAAGCTTTCTTT.

The V gene is TRBV7-9, the J gene TRBJ2-7; weak D call: TRBD2 (6 bases). The germline CDR1 and CDR2 sequences are SEHNR and FQNEAQ (reference sequence). This CDR3 region has 14 residues. V lost 5 bases and J lost 3, with 14 bases in between. CDR3 nucleotide sequence: TGTGCCAGCAGCGAGGCGGGGAAGAACTACGAGCAGTACTTC. The encoded protein is CASSEAGKNYEQYF. Based on the CDR3 plus reference TRBV7-9 and TRBJ2-7, the full variable domain is DTGVSQNPRHKITKRGQNVTFRCDPISEHNRLYWYRQTLGQGPEFLTYFQNEAQLEKSRLLSDRFSAERPKGSFSTLEIQRTEQGDSAMYLCASSEAGKNYEQYFGPGTRLTVT.

J is TRBJ2-1 and V is TRBV20-1, with D perhaps matching TRBD2 (6 bases). From germline, CDR1 is DFQATT and CDR2 SNEGSKA (reference sequence). Trimming removed 4 bases from V and 2 bases from J, with 15 bases in between. The length of the CDR3 is 15 residues. CDR3 amino acids: CSAMDLASAYNEQFF. The CDR3 region has the DNA TGCAGTGCTATGGATCTAGCGTCAGCCTACAATGAGCAGTTCTTC.

The chain employs TRBV7-9 and TRBJ1-5; 8 bases line up with TRBD1. V was clipped by 5 bases and J by 8 bases; unmatched bases: 17. The CDR3 covers 17 residues. The V gene's germline CDR1 is SEHNR and CDR2 FQNEAQ (reference sequence). The CDR3 sequence: CASSRLSDRGIFEPQHF. DNA for the CDR3: TGTGCCAGCAGCCGTCTCTCCGACAGGGGTATTTTTGAGCCCCAGCATTTT.

This clonotype was recorded many times. The V and J genes are TRBV7-6 and TRBJ2-3, with TRBD2 as a possible D gene (6 bases). The CDR3 extends over 15 amino acids. Trimming left V 0 bases short and J 3 bases short, with 10 bases between. CDR1 is SGHVS, CDR2 FNYEAQ, per germline. This CDR3 is CASSLAVGRTDTQYF. The CDR3 DNA is TGTGCCAGCAGCTTAGCCGTGGGGAGGACAGATACGCAGTATTTT.

This clonotype has only a few counts. V is TRBV20-1 and J is TRBJ1-5, with 7 bases lining up with TRBD1. The germline CDR1 and CDR2 sequences are DFQATT and SNEGSKA (reference sequence). The V gene end was trimmed by 1 base and the J gene end by 4 bases; junction bases not matched to a gene: 4. The CDR3 loop spans 14 amino acids. CDR3 bases: TGCAGTGCTAGAGTATCCAGGGGGAATCAGCCCCAGCATTTT. Amino acids: CSARVSRGNQPQHF.

The chain recombines TRBV6-2 or TRBV6-3 with TRBJ2-2; no definite D call. The ends were cut back, 5 bases at V and 7 bases at J, with 11 bases in the middle. This CDR3 spans 13 amino acids. The germline gives CDR1 MNHEY, CDR2 SVGEGT. CDR3 nucleotides: TGTGCCAGCAGTCCGGGTGAGGTCGGGGAGCTGTTTTTT. It translates to CASSPGEVGELFF.

The rearrangement links TRBV3-1 to TRBJ2-7; D is uncertain. The CDR3 has 15 amino acids. Germline V gene lookup returns CDR1 LGHDT and CDR2 YNNKEL (reference sequence). The V gene lost 3 bases and the J gene lost 0 bases, with 12 bases spanning the gap. The CDR3 region has the DNA TGTGCCAGCAGCCACCCCCGGACGCCCTCCTACGAGCAGTACTTC. Its translation is CASSHPRTPSYEQYF.

The rearrangement joins TRBV7-8 to TRBJ2-7; D gene uncertain. The germline V gene encodes CDR1 SGHVS and CDR2 FQNEAQ. The CDR3 contains 15 residues. Trimming shortened V by 4 bases and J by 3 bases, and 16 bases separated the two germline ends. CDR3 DNA sequence: TGTGCCAGCAGCTCCTATATGGATCTACTCTACGAGCAGTACTTC. Translated, it gives CASSSYMDLLYEQYF.

This chain uses TRBV7-2 with TRBJ2-2, with TRBD1 as a possible D gene (6 bases). There are 16 residues in the CDR3. V lost 1 base and J lost 4, with 13 bases in between. CDR1 SGHTA and CDR2 FQGNSA come from the germline V gene. The CDR3 region is CASSLDREFPTGELFF. As DNA, the CDR3 is TGTGCCAGCAGCTTAGACAGGGAATTCCCCACCGGGGAGCTGTTTTTT.

This clonotype was observed at least ten times. This chain connects TRBV4-3 to TRBJ2-1; D call uncertain. V was clipped by 3 bases and J by 0 bases, with 9 bases between them. The CDR3 loop spans 15 amino acids. Germline CDR1 reads LGHNA; CDR2 reads YSLEER. The CDR3 region has the DNA TGCGCCAGCAGCCATAGACACTCCTCCTACAATGAGCAGTTCTTC. This gives the protein CASSHRHSSYNEQFF.